The clone carrying this TCR beta chain has only one observation. Gene names refer to mouse genes. The CDR3 end lies 1 residue beyond the end of the read and is filled in from the germline J gene. The data were taken from a study of tissue T cells after allogeneic stem cell transplantation. The data were produced by immunoSEQ multiplex PCR, yet TCRdb's version contains in-frame clones alone and is incomplete. Here the sample spans 7,500 to 8,500 clones, more than 35% being singletons. The time point here: mouse harvest day 7 after allogeneic transplant. Each mouse received 10^7 T-cell-depleted marrow cells plus 10^6 splenic CD5+ T cells by tail vein. The V end lost 0 bases, the J end lost 2 bases, and 10 bases lay between the germline ends. This CDR3 is 14 amino acids long. Germline-derived CDR1 and CDR2 are SGHSN and HYEKVE.

The sample was gut tissue. The TCR was taken from a female BALB/c mouse given C57BL/6 T cells with graft-versus-host disease after an allogeneic hematopoietic cell transplant. The chain recombines TRBV12-1 with TRBJ2-7, with D possibly being TRBD2 (6 bases). The CDR3 DNA, read in part, is TGTGCCAGCTCTCTCGAGACTGGAGCCTATGAACAGTAC. Its translation: CASSLETGAYEQY. The CDR3 in its entirety is CASSLETGAYEQYF.